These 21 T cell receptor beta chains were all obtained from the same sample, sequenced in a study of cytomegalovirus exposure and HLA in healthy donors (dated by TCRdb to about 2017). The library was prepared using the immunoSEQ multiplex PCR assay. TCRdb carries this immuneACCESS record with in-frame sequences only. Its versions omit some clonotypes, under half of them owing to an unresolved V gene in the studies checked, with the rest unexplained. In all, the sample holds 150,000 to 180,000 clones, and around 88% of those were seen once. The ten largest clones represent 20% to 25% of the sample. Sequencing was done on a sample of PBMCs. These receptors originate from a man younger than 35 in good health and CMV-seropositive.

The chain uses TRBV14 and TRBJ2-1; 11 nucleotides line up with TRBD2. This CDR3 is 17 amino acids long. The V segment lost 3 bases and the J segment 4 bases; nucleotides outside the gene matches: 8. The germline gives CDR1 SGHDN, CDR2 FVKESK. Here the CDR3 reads CASSHWSGTSGYNEQFF. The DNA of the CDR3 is TGTGCCAGCAGCCATTGGTCCGGGACTAGCGGATACAATGAGCAGTTCTTC.

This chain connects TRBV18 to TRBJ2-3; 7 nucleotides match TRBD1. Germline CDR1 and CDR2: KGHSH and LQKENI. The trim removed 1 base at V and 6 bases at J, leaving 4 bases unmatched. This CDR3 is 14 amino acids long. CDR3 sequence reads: CASSPRRGHDTQYF. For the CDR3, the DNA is TGTGCCAGCTCACCACGAAGGGGGCACGATACGCAGTATTTT.

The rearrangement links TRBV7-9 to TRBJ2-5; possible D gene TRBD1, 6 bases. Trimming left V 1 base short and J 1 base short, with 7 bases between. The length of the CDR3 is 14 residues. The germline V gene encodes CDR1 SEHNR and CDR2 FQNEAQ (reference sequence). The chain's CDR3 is CASSLGTVQETQYF. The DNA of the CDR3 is TGTGCCAGCAGCTTAGGGACAGTCCAAGAGACCCAGTACTTC.

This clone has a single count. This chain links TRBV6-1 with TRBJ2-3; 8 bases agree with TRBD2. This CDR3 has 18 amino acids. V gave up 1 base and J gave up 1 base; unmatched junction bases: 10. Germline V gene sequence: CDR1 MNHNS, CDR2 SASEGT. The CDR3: CASSEGLWGTRGTDTQYF. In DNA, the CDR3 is TGTGCCAGCAGTGAAGGACTGTGGGGGACTAGAGGCACAGATACGCAGTATTTT.

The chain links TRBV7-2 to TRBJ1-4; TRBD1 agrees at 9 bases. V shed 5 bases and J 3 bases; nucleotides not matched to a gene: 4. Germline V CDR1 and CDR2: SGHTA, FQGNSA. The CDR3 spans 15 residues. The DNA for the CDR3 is TGTGCCAGCAGCCGGAGACAGGGGGCTAATGAAAAACTGTTTTTT. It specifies CASSRRQGANEKLFF.

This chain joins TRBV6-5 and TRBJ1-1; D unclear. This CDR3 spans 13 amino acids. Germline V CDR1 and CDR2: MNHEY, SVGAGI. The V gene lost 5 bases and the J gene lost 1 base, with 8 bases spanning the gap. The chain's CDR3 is CASSHTGNTEAFF. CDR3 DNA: TGTGCCAGCAGTCACACGGGGAACACTGAAGCTTTCTTT.

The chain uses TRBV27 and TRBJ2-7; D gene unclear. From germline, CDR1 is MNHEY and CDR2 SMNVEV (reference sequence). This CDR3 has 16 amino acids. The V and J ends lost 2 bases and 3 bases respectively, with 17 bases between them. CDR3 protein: CASSLDPPGYGYEQYF. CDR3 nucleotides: TGTGCCAGCAGTTTAGATCCCCCCGGGTATGGCTACGAGCAGTACTTC.

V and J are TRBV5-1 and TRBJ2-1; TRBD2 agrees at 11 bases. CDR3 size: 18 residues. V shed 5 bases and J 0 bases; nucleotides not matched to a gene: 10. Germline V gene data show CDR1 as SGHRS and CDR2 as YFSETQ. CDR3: CASRTASGGPSSYNEQFF. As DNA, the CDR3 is TGCGCCAGCAGAACGGCTAGCGGGGGGCCGAGCTCCTACAATGAGCAGTTCTTC.

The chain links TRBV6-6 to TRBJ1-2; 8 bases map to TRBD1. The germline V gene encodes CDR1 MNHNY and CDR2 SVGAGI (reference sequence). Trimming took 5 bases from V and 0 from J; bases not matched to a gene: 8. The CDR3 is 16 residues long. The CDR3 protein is CASSHRAGQANYGYTF. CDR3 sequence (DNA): TGTGCCAGCAGTCACAGAGCGGGACAGGCTAACTATGGCTACACCTTC.

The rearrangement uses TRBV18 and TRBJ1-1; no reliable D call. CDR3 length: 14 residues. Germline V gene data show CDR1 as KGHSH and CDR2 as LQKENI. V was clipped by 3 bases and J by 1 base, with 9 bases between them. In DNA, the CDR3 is TGTGCCAGCTCACCCCTCGAGAAGAACACTGAAGCTTTCTTT. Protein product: CASSPLEKNTEAFF.

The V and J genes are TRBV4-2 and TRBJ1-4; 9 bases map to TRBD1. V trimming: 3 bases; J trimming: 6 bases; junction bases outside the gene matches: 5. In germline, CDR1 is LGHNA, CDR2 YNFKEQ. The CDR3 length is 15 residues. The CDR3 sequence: CASSQPGTGYEKLFF. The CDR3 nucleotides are TGTGCCAGCAGCCAGCCCGGGACAGGGTATGAAAAACTGTTTTTT.

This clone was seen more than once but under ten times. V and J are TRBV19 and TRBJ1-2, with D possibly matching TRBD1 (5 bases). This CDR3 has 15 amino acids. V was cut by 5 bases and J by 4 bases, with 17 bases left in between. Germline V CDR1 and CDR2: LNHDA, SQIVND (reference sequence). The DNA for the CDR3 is TGTGCCAGTAGTCAGGAGGGGTCCCCTGGCTATGGCTACACCTTC. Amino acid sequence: CASSQEGSPGYGYTF.

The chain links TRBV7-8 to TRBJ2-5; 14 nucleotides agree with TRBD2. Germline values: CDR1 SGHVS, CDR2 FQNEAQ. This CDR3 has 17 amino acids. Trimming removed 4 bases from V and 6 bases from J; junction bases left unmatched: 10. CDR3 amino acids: CASSSRTSGGMGKTQYF. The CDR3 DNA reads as TGTGCCAGCAGCTCCAGGACTAGCGGGGGGATGGGAAAGACCCAGTACTTC.

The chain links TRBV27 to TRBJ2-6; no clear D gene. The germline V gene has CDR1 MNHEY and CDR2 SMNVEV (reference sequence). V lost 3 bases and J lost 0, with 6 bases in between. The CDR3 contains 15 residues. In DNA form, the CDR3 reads TGTGCCAGCAGTTTTTTCAGCTCTGGGGCCAACGTCCTGACTTTC. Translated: CASSFFSSGANVLTF.

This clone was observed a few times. In nucleotides, the CDR3 is TGTGCCAGCAGCTTACCGGCTAACTATGGCTACACCTTC. Translating it yields CASSLPANYGYTF. This chain links TRBV7-9 with TRBJ1-2; D is uncertain. CDR1 is SEHNR, CDR2 FQNEAQ, per germline (reference sequence). CDR3 length equals 13 residues. V lost 2 bases and J 0 bases, leaving 4 bases between the germline ends.

The CDR3 loop reads CASSLILAGGLRNEQFF. DNA of the CDR3: TGTGCCAGCAGCTTAATCTTAGCGGGGGGGCTACGGAATGAGCAGTTCTTC. The V and J genes are TRBV7-9 and TRBJ2-1, with 11 bases matching TRBD2. The CDR3 runs to 17 residues. The J segment lost 7 bases and the V segment lost 2 bases, leaving 10 bases of the junction unmatched. Germline CDR1 is SEHNR and CDR2 is FQNEAQ (reference sequence).

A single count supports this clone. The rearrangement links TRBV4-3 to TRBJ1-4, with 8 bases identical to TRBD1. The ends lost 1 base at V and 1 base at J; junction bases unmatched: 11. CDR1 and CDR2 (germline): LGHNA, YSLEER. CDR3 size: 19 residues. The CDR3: CASSQGFRGRRKTNEKLFF. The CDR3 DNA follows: TGCGCCAGCAGCCAAGGATTCAGGGGGCGCAGAAAAACTAATGAAAAACTGTTTTTT.

In DNA, the CDR3 is TGTGCCAGCAGCTTGAACTCAGACAACATTGAGCTGTTTTTT. It translates to CASSLNSDNIELFF. The chain combines TRBV5-4 with TRBJ2-2; D unresolved. This CDR3 has 14 amino acids. CDR1 SGHNT and CDR2 YYREEE come from the germline V gene (reference sequence). The V end lost 1 base, the J end lost 11 bases, and 15 bases lay between the germline ends.

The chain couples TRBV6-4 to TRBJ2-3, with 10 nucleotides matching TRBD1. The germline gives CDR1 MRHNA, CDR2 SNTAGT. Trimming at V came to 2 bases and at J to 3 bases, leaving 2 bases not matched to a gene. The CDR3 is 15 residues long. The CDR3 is CASSDGTGETDTQYF. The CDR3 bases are TGTGCCAGCAGTGACGGGACAGGGGAAACAGATACGCAGTATTTT.

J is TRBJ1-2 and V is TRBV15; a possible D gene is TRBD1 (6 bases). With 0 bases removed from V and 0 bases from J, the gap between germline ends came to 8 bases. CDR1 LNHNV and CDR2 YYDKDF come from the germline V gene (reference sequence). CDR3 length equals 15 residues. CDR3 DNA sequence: TGTGCCACCAGCAGAGAACAGGGCCCTAACTATGGCTACACCTTC. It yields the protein CATSREQGPNYGYTF.

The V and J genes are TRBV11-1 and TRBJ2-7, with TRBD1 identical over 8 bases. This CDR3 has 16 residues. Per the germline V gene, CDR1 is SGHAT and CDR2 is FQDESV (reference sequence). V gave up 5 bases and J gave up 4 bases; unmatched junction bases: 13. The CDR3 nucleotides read TGTGCCAGCAGCCCAATGACAGGGGCGAATGGTTACGAGCAGTACTTC. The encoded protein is CASSPMTGANGYEQYF.